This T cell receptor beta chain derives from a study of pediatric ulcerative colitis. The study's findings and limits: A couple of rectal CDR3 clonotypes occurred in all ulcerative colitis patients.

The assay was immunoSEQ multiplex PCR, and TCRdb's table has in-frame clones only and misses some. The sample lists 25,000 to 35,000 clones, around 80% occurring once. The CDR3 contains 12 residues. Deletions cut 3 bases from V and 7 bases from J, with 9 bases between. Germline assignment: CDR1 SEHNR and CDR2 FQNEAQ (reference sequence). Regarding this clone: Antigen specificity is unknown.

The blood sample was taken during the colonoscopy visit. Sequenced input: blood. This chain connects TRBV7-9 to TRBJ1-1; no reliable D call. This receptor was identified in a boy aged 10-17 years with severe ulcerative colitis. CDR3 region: CASSFTVNEAFF. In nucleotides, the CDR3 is TGTGCCAGCAGCTTCACAGTGAATGAAGCTTTCTTT. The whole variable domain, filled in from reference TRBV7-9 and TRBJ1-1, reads DTGVSQNPRHKITKRGQNVTFRCDPISEHNRLYWYRQTLGQGPEFLTYFQNEAQLEKSRLLSDRFSAERPKGSFSTLEIQRTEQGDSAMYLCASSFTVNEAFFGQGTRLTVV.